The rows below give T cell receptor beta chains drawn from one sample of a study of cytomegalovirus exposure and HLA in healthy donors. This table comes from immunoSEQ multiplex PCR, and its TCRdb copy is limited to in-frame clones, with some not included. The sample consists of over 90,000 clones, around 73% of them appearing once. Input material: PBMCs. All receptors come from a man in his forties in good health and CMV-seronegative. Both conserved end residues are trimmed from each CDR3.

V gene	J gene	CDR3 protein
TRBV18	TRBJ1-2	ASSPPQGEDT
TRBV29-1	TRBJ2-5	SVRGTAAKETQY
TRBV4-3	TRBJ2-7	ASSQDPAGGTDEQY
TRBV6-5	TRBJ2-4	ASSYLSIAKNIQY
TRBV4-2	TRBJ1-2	ASSQDQSPRDISYGYT
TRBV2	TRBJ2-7	ASSVEGTSSYEQY
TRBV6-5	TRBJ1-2	ASSYSLGGQGYGYT
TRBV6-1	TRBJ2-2	ASSEGGDTGELF
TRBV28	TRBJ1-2	ASSIPGQGAGGYT
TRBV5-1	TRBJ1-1	ASKPGTGDTEAF
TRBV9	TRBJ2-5	ASSANGETQY
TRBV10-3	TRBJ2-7	AIRESETASYEQY
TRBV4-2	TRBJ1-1	ASSYDRNTEAF
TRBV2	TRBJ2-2	ASNEAGDGGELF
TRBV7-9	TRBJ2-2	ASSSRRGLNTGELF
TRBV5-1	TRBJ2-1	ASSLAEEGGEQF
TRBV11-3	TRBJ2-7	ASSFLTGAGYEQY
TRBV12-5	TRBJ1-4	ASGRWDRVREKLF
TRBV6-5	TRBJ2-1	ASSYSGLAGGTLF
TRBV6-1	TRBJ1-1	ASRGTGGKISEAF